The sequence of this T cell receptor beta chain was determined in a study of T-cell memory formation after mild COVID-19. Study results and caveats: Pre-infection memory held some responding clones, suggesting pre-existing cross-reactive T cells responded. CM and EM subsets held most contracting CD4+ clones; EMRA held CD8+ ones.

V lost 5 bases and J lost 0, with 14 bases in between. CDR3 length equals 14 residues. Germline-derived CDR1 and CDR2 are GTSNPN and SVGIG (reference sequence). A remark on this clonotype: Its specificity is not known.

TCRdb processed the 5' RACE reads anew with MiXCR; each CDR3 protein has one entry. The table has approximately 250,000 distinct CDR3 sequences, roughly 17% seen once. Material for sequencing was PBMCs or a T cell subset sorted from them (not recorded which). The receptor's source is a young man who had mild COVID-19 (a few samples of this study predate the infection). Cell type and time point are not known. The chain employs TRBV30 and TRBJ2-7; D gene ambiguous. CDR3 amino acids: CAWSRTWSSYEQYF. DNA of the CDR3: TGTGCCTGGTCCCGGACGTGGAGCTCCTACGAGCAGTACTTC.